This T cell receptor (beta chain) is drawn from a study of OX40 agonist ivuxolimab in advanced cancers. As for the study in general: Participants, 70% to 90% male, averaged approximately 65 years of age, ranging from about 23 to 79.

A remark on this clone: The antigen is not known.

Study-level findings and limits: The average count of expanded clones was higher among CD8+ T cells than among CD4+.

CDR1 is SGHVS, CDR2 FNYEAQ, per germline. The V segment lost 2 bases and the J segment 6 bases; nucleotides outside the gene matches: 6. The CDR3 totals 15 residues. The method was immunoSEQ multiplex PCR; TCRdb's version includes in-frame clones alone and lacks a portion of them. Seen here are under 20,000 clones, 55% to 80% observed once, and the top ten hold approximately 24%. The genes are TRBV7-6 and TRBJ1-4; 7 bases fit TRBD1. The clonotype comes from an adult with an advanced solid tumor such as melanoma, head and neck, liver or kidney cancer. The sequenced sample was CD4+ or CD8+ T cells sorted from blood, obtained in a trial of the OX40 agonist ivuxolimab. The CDR3 bases are TGTGCCAGCAGCTTATCCCGCCAGGGGGATGAAAAACTGTTTTTT. Amino acid sequence: CASSLSRQGDEKLFF.